The 27 T cell receptor beta chains listed next were all sequenced from one sample in a study of T cell responses to AZD1222 COVID-19 vaccine. Data came from immunoSEQ multiplex PCR; TCRdb stores just in-frame clones and leaves some out. This repertoire shows 90,000 to 130,000 clones, about nine tenths found once; its top ten account for about 1.6%. This material consisted of peripheral blood, taken on day 0 of AZD1222 vaccination. Receptors originate from an adult in good health.

This clone was recorded once. The chain is built from TRBV20-1 and TRBJ2-1; 7 nucleotides align to TRBD2. Per the germline V gene, CDR1 is DFQATT and CDR2 is SNEGSKA (reference sequence). The CDR3 is 11 amino acids. V lost 6 bases and J lost 15; bases outside the gene matches: 11. CDR3 residues: CSAASGGSRFF. In nucleotides, the CDR3 is TGCAGTGCCGCCAGCGGCGGGAGTCGGTTCTTC.

The rearrangement uses TRBV9 and TRBJ2-7, with D perhaps TRBD2 (7 bases). The V gene lost 4 bases and the J gene lost 2 bases, with 16 bases spanning the gap. This CDR3 spans 15 amino acids. CDR1 SGDLS and CDR2 YYNGEE come from the germline V gene. This CDR3 reads CASSPGGGAAYEQYF. The CDR3 DNA reads TGTGCCAGCAGCCCCGGTGGGGGGGCCGCCTACGAGCAGTACTTC. The full variable domain, completed using reference TRBV9 and TRBJ2-7, is DSGVTQTPKHLITATGQRVTLRCSPRSGDLSVYWYQQSLDQGLQFLIQYYNGEERAKGNILERFSAQQFPDLHSELNLSSLELGDSALYFCASSPGGGAAYEQYFGPGTRLTVT.

This chain connects TRBV4-2 to TRBJ2-3; D remains ambiguous. CDR1 is LGHNA and CDR2 is YNFKEQ in the germline V gene. V lost 3 bases, J lost 4 bases, and 8 bases lay in between. The CDR3 is 13 residues long. CDR3 residues: CASSQPESDTQYF. For the CDR3, the DNA is TGTGCCAGCAGCCAGCCCGAGTCAGATACGCAGTATTTT.

The chain couples TRBV5-1 to TRBJ1-1; weak D call: TRBD1 (5 bases). Trimming cost V 2 bases and J 2 bases, with 10 bases left between them. CDR3 length: 14 residues. Germline CDR1 SGHRS, CDR2 YFSETQ. The DNA for the CDR3 is TGCGCCAGCAGCTTACAGGTCGCAAACACTGAAGCTTTCTTT. Translation gives CASSLQVANTEAFF.

The V and J genes are TRBV9 and TRBJ2-1; 13 bases are a match to TRBD2. This CDR3 has 16 amino acids. Germline lookup yields CDR1 SGDLS and CDR2 YYNGEE. With V trimmed by 3 bases and J by 9 bases, 9 bases remained unmatched. CDR3 sequence: CASSGTSGRLVSEQFF. CDR3 bases: TGTGCCAGCAGCGGGACTAGCGGGAGACTCGTTTCTGAGCAGTTCTTC.

V usage is TRBV6-5 and J usage is TRBJ2-2; the match to TRBD1 covers 9 bases. The ends lost 8 bases at V and 5 bases at J; junction bases unmatched: 6. CDR3 size: 14 residues. Looked up from germline, CDR1 is MNHEY and CDR2 is SVGAGI. The CDR3 spells CASAATGGTGELFF. The CDR3 nucleotides are TGTGCCAGCGCCGCGACAGGGGGAACCGGGGAGCTGTTTTTT.

The chain links TRBV4-1 to TRBJ2-2; D gene uncertain. Looked up from germline, CDR1 is MGHRA and CDR2 is YSYEKL. Trimming removed 3 bases from V and 0 bases from J, with 2 bases in between. The CDR3 runs to 13 residues. The CDR3 bases are TGCGCCAGCAGCCAGACGAACACCGGGGAGCTGTTTTTT. It yields the protein CASSQTNTGELFF.

This clone was observed once. The rearrangement uses TRBV19 and TRBJ2-7, with 10 bases fitting TRBD2. After removal of 4 bases from V and 0 bases from J, the junction contained 18 bases not matched to a gene. Germline CDR1 LNHDA, CDR2 SQIVND (reference sequence). The length of the CDR3 is 20 residues. DNA for the CDR3: TGTGCCAGTAGTACTACTCGGACTAGCGGCCGACGACCAAGCTCCTACGAGCAGTACTTC. As protein: CASSTTRTSGRRPSSYEQYF.

This sequence joins TRBV11-2 and TRBJ2-7; D unclear. V was cut by 1 base and J by 1 base, with 8 bases left in between. Germline loops: CDR1 SGHAT, CDR2 FQNNGV. This CDR3 is built from 14 residues. The CDR3 protein is CASSLVSGSYEQYF. As DNA, the CDR3 is TGTGCCAGCAGCTTAGTGTCTGGGTCCTACGAGCAGTACTTC.

The rearrangement joins TRBV5-4 to TRBJ2-7; 10 bases fit TRBD1. The CDR3 length is 13 residues. V shed 6 bases and J 2 bases; nucleotides not matched to a gene: 2. CDR1 and CDR2 from the germline V gene are SGHNT and YYREEE (reference sequence). The CDR3 DNA reads TGTGCCAGCAACGGACAGGGGGCCTACGAGCAGTACTTC. Translating gives CASNGQGAYEQYF.

The rearrangement uses TRBV7-9 and TRBJ2-2; 12 bases line up with TRBD2. The CDR3 contains 17 residues. V lost 4 bases to trimming and J lost 0 bases; unmatched junction nucleotides: 3. Germline lookup yields CDR1 SEHNR and CDR2 FQNEAQ (reference sequence). In DNA, the CDR3 is TGTGCCAGCAGCTCCGGACTAGCGGGGCCGAACACCGGGGAGCTGTTTTTT. Amino acid sequence: CASSSGLAGPNTGELFF.

V and J are TRBV5-6 and TRBJ2-1, with D possibly TRBD1 on 5 matching bases. Germline V CDR1 and CDR2: SGHDT, YYEEEE. V lost 1 base and J lost 9, with 23 bases in between. The CDR3 spans 17 residues. This CDR3 reads CASSLRTTAKESTEQFF. CDR3 in DNA: TGTGCCAGCAGCTTGCGAACGACAGCAAAGGAGTCCACTGAGCAGTTCTTC.

The chain recombines TRBV5-6 with TRBJ1-2; D is unresolved. CDR1 and CDR2 (germline): SGHDT, YYEEEE. This CDR3 has 13 amino acids. V was trimmed by 0 bases and J by 6 bases, leaving 9 bases between them. CDR3 sequence: CASSLGLFNGYTF. CDR3 DNA: TGTGCCAGCAGCTTGGGATTATTCAATGGCTACACCTTC. Variable domain in full (rest from reference TRBV5-6 and TRBJ1-2): DAGVTQSPTHLIKTRGQQVTLRCSPKSGHDTVSWYQQALGQGPQFIFQYYEEEERQRGNFPDRFSGHQFPNYSSELNVNALLLGDSALYLCASSLGLFNGYTFGSGTRLTVV.

This chain links TRBV10-1 with TRBJ1-1, with unresolved D. The CDR3 consists of 13 residues. Deletions cut 8 bases from V and 0 bases from J, with 10 bases between. Germline assignment: CDR1 WNHNN and CDR2 SYGVQD (reference sequence). This CDR3 reads CASSASMNTEAFF. The CDR3, as DNA: TGCGCCAGCTCAGCGTCTATGAACACTGAAGCTTTCTTT.

In regard to this clone: The same CDR3 can be traced to other DNA sequences in this sample. The rearrangement joins TRBV5-1 to TRBJ2-5; D not resolved. Germline CDR1 and CDR2: SGHRS and YFSETQ. V lost 4 bases and J lost 5, with 9 bases in between. The CDR3 extends over 12 amino acids. The CDR3 protein is CASSPTQETQYF. DNA for the CDR3: TGCGCCAGCAGCCCCACGCAGGAGACCCAGTACTTC.

This chain joins TRBV5-1 and TRBJ1-1, with unresolved D. Trimming stripped 1 base from V and 4 bases from J, with 20 bases between. CDR1 and CDR2 (germline): SGHRS, YFSETQ. The CDR3 covers 17 residues. The chain's CDR3 is CASSLFPPNSWSTEAFF. The CDR3 nucleotides are TGCGCCAGCAGCTTGTTCCCCCCCAATAGCTGGTCCACTGAAGCTTTCTTT.

As concerns this clone: Its ends do not fully match the called genes, so a read error is possible. This chain links TRBV6-1 with TRBJ2-2, with a weak D call TRBD1 (5 bases). The CDR3 has 15 amino acids. Germline-derived CDR1 and CDR2 are MNHNS and SASEGT. The CDR3 loop reads CASSKAGSRTGELFF. CDR3 sequence (DNA): TGTGCCAGCAGTAAAGCAGGGTCTCGGACCGGGGAGCTGTTTTTT.

This chain joins TRBV2 and TRBJ1-3; unclear D gene. The CDR3 runs 14 residues. Trimming shortened V by 3 bases and J by 9 bases, and 15 bases separated the two germline ends. Germline V gene lookup returns CDR1 SNHLY and CDR2 FYNNEI. The CDR3 reads CASSDRVNGGTIYF. CDR3 nucleotide sequence: TGTGCCAGCAGTGATCGGGTCAACGGAGGCACCATATATTTT. The variable domain in full, with the rest retrieved from reference TRBV2 and TRBJ1-3, is EPEVTQTPSHQVTQMGQEVILRCVPISNHLYFYWYRQILGQKVEFLVSFYNNEISEKSEIFDDQFSVERPDGSNFTLKIRSTKLEDSAMYFCASSDRVNGGTIYFGEGSWLTVV.

The V gene is TRBV6-2 or TRBV6-3, the J gene TRBJ1-1; D may be TRBD1 (5 bases). V dropped 2 bases and J dropped 5 bases, with 6 bases sitting between them. CDR1 and CDR2 from the germline V gene are MNHEY and SVGEGT. The CDR3 consists of 12 residues. The CDR3, as DNA: TGTGCCAGCAGTTACGGGGCTACTGAAGCTTTCTTT. This encodes CASSYGATEAFF.

The V and J genes are TRBV6-1 and TRBJ1-2; D perhaps matches TRBD1 (6 bases). V was shortened by 3 bases and J by 6 bases, with 14 bases between the two germline ends. Germline CDR1 MNHNS, CDR2 SASEGT. This CDR3 is 14 amino acids long. This CDR3 is CASSERGDINGYTF. In DNA form, the CDR3 reads TGTGCCAGCAGTGAGAGGGGGGACATTAATGGCTACACCTTC.

The V gene is TRBV2, the J gene TRBJ2-2; D is unclear. Per the germline V gene, CDR1 is SNHLY and CDR2 is FYNNEI. The V and J ends lost 1 base and 4 bases respectively, with 4 bases between them. CDR3 length: 13 residues. Here the CDR3 reads CASSEGFTGELFF. The CDR3 DNA reads as TGTGCCAGCAGTGAAGGATTCACCGGGGAGCTGTTTTTT.

V is TRBV5-5 and J is TRBJ2-4; tentatively, D is TRBD2 (6 bases). The CDR3 is made up of 14 amino acids. Germline-derived CDR1 and CDR2 are SGHKS and YYEKEE (reference sequence). V dropped 5 bases and J dropped 9 bases, with 18 bases sitting between them. In nucleotides, the CDR3 is TGTGCCAGCAGGCGGGGCCCGCGGGGCGCCATTCAGTACTTC. Its translation is CASRRGPRGAIQYF. Complete variable domain (other parts from reference TRBV5-5 and TRBJ2-4): DAGVTQSPTHLIKTRGQQVTLRCSPISGHKSVSWYQQVLGQGPQFIFQYYEKEERGRGNFPDRFSARQFPNYSSELNVNALLLGDSALYLCASRRGPRGAIQYFGAGTRLSVL.

The chain carries TRBV18 and TRBJ2-1, with D possibly being TRBD2 (6 bases). Between the trimmed V and J ends, which lost 3 bases and 7 bases, there was a span of 19 bases. The CDR3 contains 16 residues. Germline-derived CDR1 and CDR2 are KGHSH and LQKENI. The DNA of the CDR3 is TGTGCCAGCTCACCGGGTAGGGTAGCGGCTACGAATGAGCAGTTCTTC. This gives the protein CASSPGRVAATNEQFF.

This rearrangement joins TRBV30 to TRBJ2-1; D unclear. V was trimmed by 4 bases and J by 2 bases, leaving 9 bases between them. The CDR3 is made up of 13 amino acids. Germline assignment: CDR1 GTSNPN and CDR2 SVGIG (reference sequence). CDR3 in amino acids: CAWTVPAYNEQFF. The CDR3 nucleotides read TGTGCCTGGACGGTCCCCGCCTACAATGAGCAGTTCTTC.

V usage is TRBV10-3 and J usage is TRBJ1-1, with unresolved D. Looked up from germline, CDR1 is ENHRY and CDR2 is SYGVKD. Deletions cut 6 bases from V and 1 base from J, with 9 bases between. This CDR3 comprises 13 residues. CDR3 DNA sequence: TGTGCCATCAGCCCGGGCCCGAACACTGAAGCTTTCTTT. Protein product: CAISPGPNTEAFF.

The rearrangement uses TRBV11-2 and TRBJ1-6, with D uncertain. CDR1 and CDR2 (germline): SGHAT, FQNNGV. V lost 2 bases and J 7 bases, leaving 12 bases between the germline ends. The CDR3 is 15 residues long. The CDR3 nucleotides are TGTGCCAGCAGCTTAAACAGTCAGACGAATTCACCCCTCCACTTT. Translating it yields CASSLNSQTNSPLHF.

This chain connects TRBV6-5 to TRBJ1-5, with TRBD1 as a possible D gene (6 bases). The CDR3 contains 13 residues. The V end lost 7 bases, the J end lost 8 bases, and 15 bases lay between the germline ends. Germline assignment: CDR1 MNHEY and CDR2 SVGAGI. The CDR3 here is CASITSQGKPQHF. The CDR3 DNA reads TGTGCCAGCATAACGTCACAGGGAAAGCCCCAGCATTTT.